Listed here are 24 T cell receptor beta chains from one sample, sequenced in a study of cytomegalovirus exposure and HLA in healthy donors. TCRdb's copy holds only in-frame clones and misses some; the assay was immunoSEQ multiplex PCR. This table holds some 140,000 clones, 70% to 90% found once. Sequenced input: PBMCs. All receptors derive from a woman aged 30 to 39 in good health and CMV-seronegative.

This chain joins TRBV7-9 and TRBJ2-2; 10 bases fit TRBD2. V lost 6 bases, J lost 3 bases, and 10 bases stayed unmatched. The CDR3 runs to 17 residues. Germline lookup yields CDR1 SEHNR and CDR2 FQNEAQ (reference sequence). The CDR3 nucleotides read TGTGCCAGCAGTCCGAGCGGGGGGGGAGTATACACCGGGGAGCTGTTTTTT. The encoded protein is CASSPSGGGVYTGELFF.

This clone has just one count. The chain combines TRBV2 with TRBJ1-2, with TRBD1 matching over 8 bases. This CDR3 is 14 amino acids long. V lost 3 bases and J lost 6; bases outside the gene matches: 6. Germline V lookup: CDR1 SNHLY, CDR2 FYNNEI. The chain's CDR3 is CASSEIPGGDGYTF. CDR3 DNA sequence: TGTGCCAGCAGTGAGATTCCAGGGGGCGATGGCTACACCTTC.

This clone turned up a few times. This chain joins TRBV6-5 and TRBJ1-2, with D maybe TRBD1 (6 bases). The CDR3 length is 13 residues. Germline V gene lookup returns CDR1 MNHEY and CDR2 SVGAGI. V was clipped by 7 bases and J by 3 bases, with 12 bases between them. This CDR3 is CASTRGIYYGYTF. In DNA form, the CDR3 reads TGTGCCAGCACCAGGGGTATCTACTATGGCTACACCTTC.

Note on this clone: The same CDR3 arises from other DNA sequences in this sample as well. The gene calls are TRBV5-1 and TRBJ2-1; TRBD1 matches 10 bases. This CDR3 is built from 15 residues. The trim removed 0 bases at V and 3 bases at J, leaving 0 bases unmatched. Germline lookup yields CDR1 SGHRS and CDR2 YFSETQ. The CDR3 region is CASSLGTGGYNEQFF. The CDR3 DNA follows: TGCGCCAGCAGCTTGGGGACAGGGGGCTACAATGAGCAGTTCTTC.

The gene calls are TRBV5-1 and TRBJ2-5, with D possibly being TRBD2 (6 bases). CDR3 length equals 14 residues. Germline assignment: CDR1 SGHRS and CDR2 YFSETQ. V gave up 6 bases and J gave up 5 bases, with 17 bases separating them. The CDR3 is CASNLAVFRETQYF. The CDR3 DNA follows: TGCGCCAGCAACTTAGCGGTTTTCCGGGAGACCCAGTACTTC.

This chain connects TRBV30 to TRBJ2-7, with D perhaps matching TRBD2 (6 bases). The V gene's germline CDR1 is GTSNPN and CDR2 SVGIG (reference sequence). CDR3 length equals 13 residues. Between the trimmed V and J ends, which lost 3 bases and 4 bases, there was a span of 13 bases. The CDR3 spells CAWRAGRMYEQYF. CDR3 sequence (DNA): TGTGCCTGGAGGGCAGGGAGGATGTACGAGCAGTACTTC.

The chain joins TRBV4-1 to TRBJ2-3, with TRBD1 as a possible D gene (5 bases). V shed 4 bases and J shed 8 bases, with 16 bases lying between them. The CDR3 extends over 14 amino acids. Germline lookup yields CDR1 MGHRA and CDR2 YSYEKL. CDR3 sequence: CASSRLQIGATQYF. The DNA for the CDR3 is TGCGCCAGCAGCCGATTACAGATAGGGGCTACGCAGTATTTT.

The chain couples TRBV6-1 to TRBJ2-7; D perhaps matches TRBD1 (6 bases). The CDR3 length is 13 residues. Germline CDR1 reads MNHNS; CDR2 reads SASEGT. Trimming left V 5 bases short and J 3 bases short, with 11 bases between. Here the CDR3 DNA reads TGTGCCAGCAGTACCTCGGACAGCTACGAGCAGTACTTC. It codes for CASSTSDSYEQYF.

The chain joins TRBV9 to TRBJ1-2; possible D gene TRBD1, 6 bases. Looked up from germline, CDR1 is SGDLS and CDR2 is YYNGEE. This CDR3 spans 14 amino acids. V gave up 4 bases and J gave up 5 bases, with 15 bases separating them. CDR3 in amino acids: CASSTGTTTYGYTF. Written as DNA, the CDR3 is TGTGCCAGCAGCACGGGGACAACCACTTATGGCTACACCTTC.

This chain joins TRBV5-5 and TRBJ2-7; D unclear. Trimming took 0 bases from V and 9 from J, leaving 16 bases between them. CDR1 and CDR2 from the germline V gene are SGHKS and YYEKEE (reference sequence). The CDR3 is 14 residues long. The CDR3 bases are TGTGCCAGCAGCTTGGGCCCCCTCAGAGGTGCGCAGTACTTC. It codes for CASSLGPLRGAQYF.

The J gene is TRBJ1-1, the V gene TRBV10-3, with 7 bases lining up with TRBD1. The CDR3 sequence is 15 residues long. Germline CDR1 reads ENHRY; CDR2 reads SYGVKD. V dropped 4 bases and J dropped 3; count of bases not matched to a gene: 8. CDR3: CAISAGGSTHTEAFF. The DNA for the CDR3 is TGTGCCATCAGTGCAGGGGGGTCGACCCACACTGAAGCTTTCTTT.

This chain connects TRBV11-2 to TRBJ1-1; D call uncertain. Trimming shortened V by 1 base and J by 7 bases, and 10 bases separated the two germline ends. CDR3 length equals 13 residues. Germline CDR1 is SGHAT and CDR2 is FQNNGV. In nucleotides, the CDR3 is TGTGCCAGCAGCTTAGGAGGGTGGGGTGAAGCTTTCTTT. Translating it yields CASSLGGWGEAFF.

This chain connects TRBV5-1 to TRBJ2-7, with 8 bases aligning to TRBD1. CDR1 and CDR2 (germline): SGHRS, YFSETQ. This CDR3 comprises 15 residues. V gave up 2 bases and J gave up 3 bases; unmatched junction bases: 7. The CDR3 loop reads CASSLAGGSGYEQYF. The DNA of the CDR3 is TGCGCCAGCAGCTTAGCAGGGGGCAGCGGCTACGAGCAGTACTTC.

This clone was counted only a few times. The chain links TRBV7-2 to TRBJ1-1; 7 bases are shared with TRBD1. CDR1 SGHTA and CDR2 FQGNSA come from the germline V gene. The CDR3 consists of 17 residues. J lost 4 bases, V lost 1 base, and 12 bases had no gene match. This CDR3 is CASSLDIAGTAPTEAFF. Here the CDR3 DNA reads TGTGCCAGCAGCTTAGATATTGCTGGGACAGCGCCCACTGAAGCTTTCTTT.

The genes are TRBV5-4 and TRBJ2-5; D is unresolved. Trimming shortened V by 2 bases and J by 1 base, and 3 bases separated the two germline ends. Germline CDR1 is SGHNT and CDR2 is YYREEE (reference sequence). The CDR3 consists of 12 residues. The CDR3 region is CASSFGQETQYF. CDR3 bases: TGTGCCAGCAGCTTCGGCCAAGAGACCCAGTACTTC. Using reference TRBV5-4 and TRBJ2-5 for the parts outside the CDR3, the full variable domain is ETGVTQSPTHLIKTRGQQVTLRCSSQSGHNTVSWYQQALGQGPQFIFQYYREEENGRGNFPPRFSGLQFPNYSSELNVNALELDDSALYLCASSFGQETQYFGPGTRLLVL.

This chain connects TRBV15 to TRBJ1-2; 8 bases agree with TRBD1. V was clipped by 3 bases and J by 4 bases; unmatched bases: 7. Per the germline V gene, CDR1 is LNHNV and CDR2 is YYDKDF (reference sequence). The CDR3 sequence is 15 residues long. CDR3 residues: CATSRVTGTGYGYTF. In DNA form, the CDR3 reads TGTGCCACCAGCAGGGTCACGGGGACAGGCTATGGCTACACCTTC.

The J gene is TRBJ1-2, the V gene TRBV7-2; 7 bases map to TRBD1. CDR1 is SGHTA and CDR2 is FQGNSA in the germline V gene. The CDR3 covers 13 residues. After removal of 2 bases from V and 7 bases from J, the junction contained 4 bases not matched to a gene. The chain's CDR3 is CASSLLAGGGYTF. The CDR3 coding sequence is TGTGCCAGCAGCTTATTGGCAGGGGGTGGCTACACCTTC.

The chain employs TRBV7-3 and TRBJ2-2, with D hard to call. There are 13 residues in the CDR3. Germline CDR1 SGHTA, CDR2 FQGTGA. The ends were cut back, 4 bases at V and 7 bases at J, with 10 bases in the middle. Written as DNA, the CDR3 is TGTGCCAGCAGCTCCGGGTTAGGCGGGGAGCTGTTTTTT. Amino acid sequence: CASSSGLGGELFF.

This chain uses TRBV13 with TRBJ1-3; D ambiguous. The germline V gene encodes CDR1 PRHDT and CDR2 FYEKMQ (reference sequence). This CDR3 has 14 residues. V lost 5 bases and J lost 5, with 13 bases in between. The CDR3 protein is CASSAPMRRNTIYF. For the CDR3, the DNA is TGTGCCAGCAGCGCCCCTATGAGGAGAAACACCATATATTTT. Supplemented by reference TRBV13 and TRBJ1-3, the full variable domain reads AAGVIQSPRHLIKEKRETATLKCYPIPRHDTVYWYQQGPGQDPQFLISFYEKMQSDKGSIPDRFSAQQFSDYHSELNMSSLELGDSALYFCASSAPMRRNTIYFGEGSWLTVV.

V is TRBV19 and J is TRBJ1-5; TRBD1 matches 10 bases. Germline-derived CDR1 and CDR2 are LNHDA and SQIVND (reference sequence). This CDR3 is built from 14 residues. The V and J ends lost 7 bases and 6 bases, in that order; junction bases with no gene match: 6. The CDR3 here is CASTPGQGFQPQHF. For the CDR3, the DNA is TGTGCCAGTACTCCGGGACAGGGGTTTCAGCCCCAGCATTTT.

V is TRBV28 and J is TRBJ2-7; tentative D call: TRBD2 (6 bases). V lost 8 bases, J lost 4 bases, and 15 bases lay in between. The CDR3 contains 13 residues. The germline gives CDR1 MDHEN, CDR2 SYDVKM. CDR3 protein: CASLKGGAYEQYF. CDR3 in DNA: TGTGCCAGCCTAAAAGGAGGGGCTTACGAGCAGTACTTC.

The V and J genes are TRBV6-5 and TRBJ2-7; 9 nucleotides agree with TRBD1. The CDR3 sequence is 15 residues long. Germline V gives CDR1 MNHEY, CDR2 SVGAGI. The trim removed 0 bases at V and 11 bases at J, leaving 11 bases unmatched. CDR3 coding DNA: TGTGCCAGCAGTTACTCGGGGACAGGGATATTAAGGGAGTACTTC. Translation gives CASSYSGTGILREYF.

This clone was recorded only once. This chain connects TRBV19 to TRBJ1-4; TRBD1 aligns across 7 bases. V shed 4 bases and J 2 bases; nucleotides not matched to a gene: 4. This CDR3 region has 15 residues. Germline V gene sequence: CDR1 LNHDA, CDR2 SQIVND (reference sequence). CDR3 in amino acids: CASSKRQGTNEKLFF. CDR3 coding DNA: TGTGCCAGTAGTAAAAGACAGGGCACTAATGAAAAACTGTTTTTT.

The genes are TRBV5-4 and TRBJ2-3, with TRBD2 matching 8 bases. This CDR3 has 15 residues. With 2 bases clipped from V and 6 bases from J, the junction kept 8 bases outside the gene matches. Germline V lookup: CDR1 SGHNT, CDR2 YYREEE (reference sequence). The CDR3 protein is CASSLQGTGGDTQYF. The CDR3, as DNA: TGTGCCAGCAGCTTACAGGGAACGGGGGGGGATACGCAGTATTTT.